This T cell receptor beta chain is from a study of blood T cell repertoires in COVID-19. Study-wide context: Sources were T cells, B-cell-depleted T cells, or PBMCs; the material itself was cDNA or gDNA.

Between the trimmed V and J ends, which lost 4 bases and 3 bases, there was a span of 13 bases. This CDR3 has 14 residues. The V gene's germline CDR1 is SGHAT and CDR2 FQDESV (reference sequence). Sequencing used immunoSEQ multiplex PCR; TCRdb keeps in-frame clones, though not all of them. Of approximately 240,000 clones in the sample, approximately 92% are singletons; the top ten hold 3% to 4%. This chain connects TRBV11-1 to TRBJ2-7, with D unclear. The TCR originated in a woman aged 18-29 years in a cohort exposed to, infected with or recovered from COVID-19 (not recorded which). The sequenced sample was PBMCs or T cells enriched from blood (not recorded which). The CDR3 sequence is CASSSAGSNYEQYF. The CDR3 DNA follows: TGTGCCAGCAGCTCGGCCGGGTCTAACTACGAGCAGTACTTC.